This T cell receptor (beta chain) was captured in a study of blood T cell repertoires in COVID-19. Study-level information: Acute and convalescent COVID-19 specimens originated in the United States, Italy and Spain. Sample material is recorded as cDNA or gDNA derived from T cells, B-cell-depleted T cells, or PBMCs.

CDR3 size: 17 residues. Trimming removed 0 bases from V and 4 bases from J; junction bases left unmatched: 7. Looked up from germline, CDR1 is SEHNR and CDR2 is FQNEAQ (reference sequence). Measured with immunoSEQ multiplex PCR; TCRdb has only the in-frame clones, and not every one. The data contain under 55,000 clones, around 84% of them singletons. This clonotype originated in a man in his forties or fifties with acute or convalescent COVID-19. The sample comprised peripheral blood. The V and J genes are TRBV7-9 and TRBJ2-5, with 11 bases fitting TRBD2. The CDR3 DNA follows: TGTGCCAGCAGCTTAGCGTTTGGGCTAGCGGGAGGAGAGACCCAGTACTTC. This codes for CASSLAFGLAGGETQYF.